This TCR beta chain originates from a study of T-cell memory formation after mild COVID-19. With 8 bases clipped from V and 9 bases from J, the junction kept 12 bases outside the gene matches. CDR3 length equals 14 residues. Germline CDR1 is MNHEY and CDR2 is SVGAGI. This clonotype was seen a few times. Via MiXCR, TCRdb re-called the 5' RACE reads, giving one row per CDR3 protein. The sample gives approximately 270,000 distinct CDR3 sequences, around 15% of which show up once; about 23% is in the top ten. The V call is TRBV6-5, the J call TRBJ2-5, with 10 positions matching TRBD1. The sample consisted of PBMCs or a T cell subset sorted from them (not recorded which). This TCR came from a man between 18 and 29 years old who had mild COVID-19 (a few samples of this study predate the infection). Cell type and time point are not known. Here the CDR3 reads CASSPDRGTWAQYF. CDR3 bases: TGTGCCAGCTCCCCGGACAGGGGGACATGGGCCCAGTACTTC.